A selection of T cell receptor beta chains follows, all from one sample in a study of blood T cells in healthy people across ages. TCRdb itself ran the 5' RACE reads through MiXCR, one entry per CDR3 protein. The data show about 1 million distinct CDR3 sequences, under 55% seen once. What was sequenced was blood. The receptors were sampled from a woman in her sixties or seventies in good health. CDR3s include the opening cysteine and the closing phenylalanine or tryptophan. D genes are given only for firm matches. Only some rows state a clone size, as once, few, many or a class for expanded clones.

d_call,clone_size,v_call,j_call,cdr3_aa,cdr3_nt
NA,few,TRBV7-9,TRBJ1-4,CASSFSGRTNEKLFF,TGTGCCAGCAGCTTTTCCGGGAGAACTAATGAAAAACTGTTTTTT
TRBD2,NA,TRBV20-1,TRBJ2-7,CSARVSGRQYNEQYF,TGCAGTGCTAGAGTAAGCGGGAGGCAGTACAATGAGCAGTACTTC
TRBD1,few,TRBV7-6,TRBJ2-5,CASSLTGTGVAETQYF,TGTGCCAGCAGCTTAACCGGGACAGGGGTAGCGGAGACCCAGTACTTC
NA,few,TRBV2,TRBJ2-7,CASRRQLGFTYEQYF,TGTGCCAGCAGGCGCCAACTTGGGTTTACCTACGAGCAGTACTTC
NA,NA,TRBV10-3,TRBJ1-3,CAISEYGTGNTIYF,TGTGCCATCAGTGAATATGGAACTGGAAACACCATATATTTT
TRBD1,NA,TRBV29-1,TRBJ2-4,CSVEVIGVTGAQYF,TGCAGCGTTGAAGTTATTGGGGTGACAGGGGCTCAGTACTTC
TRBD1,NA,TRBV3-1,TRBJ2-1,CASSHIRGRTYNEQFF,TGTGCCAGCAGCCATATAAGGGGGCGAACCTACAATGAGCAGTTCTTC
TRBD1,NA,TRBV9,TRBJ2-7,CASSLGDRRSYEQYF,TGTGCCAGCAGCCTTGGGGACAGGCGGTCCTACGAGCAGTACTTC
NA,NA,TRBV3-1,TRBJ2-7,CASSLGFGDAYEQYF,TGTGCCAGCAGCCTAGGATTTGGGGATGCCTACGAGCAGTACTTC
TRBD2,few,TRBV27,TRBJ2-3,CASSFASGSKTQYF,TGTGCCAGCAGTTTCGCTAGCGGGAGTAAAACGCAGTATTTT
TRBD1,NA,TRBV4-1,TRBJ2-7,CASSQPRDRGSEQYF,TGCGCCAGCAGCCAACCGCGGGACAGGGGTTCCGAGCAGTACTTC
NA,NA,TRBV5-1,TRBJ2-7,CASSLAQGNLYEQYF,TGCGCCAGCAGCTTGGCCCAGGGGAACTTATACGAGCAGTACTTC